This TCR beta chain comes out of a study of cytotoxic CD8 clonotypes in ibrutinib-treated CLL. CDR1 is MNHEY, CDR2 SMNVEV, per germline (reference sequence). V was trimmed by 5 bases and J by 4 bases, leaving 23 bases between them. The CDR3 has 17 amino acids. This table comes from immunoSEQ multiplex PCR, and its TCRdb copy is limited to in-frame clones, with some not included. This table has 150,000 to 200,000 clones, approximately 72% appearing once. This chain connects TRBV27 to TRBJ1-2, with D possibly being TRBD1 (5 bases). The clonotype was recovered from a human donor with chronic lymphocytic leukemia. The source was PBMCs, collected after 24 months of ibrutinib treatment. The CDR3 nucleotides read TGTGCCAGCAGTCCCCGAAACAAGATGACAGCAGTCTATGGCTACACCTTC. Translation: CASSPRNKMTAVYGYTF.